This TCR beta chain is drawn from a study of CD8 T cells in Susac syndrome. The germline CDR1 and CDR2 sequences are KGHDR and SFDVKD. The CDR3 is 14 amino acids. J gave up 4 bases and V 3 bases, and 4 bases lay outside the gene matches. The authors reverse transcribed roughly 0.5 to 1 ug RNA with random hexamers. Amplification of TCR beta CDR3 by immunoSEQ multiplex PCR spanned 54 Vbeta and 13 Jbeta. Using its own MiXCR run on the immunoSEQ multiplex PCR reads, TCRdb lists one record per CDR3 protein. Of approximately 210,000 distinct CDR3 sequences listed, less than 95% are singletons. This sequence originates from a human donor with Susac syndrome. The sequencing input was CD4+ T cells from PBMCs. The genes are TRBV24-1 and TRBJ2-5; the match to TRBD1 covers 7 bases. CDR3 bases: TGTGCCACCAGTGATCCGACAGGGCGAGAGACCCAGTACTTC. Amino acids: CATSDPTGRETQYF.